What follows are 14 T cell receptor beta chains derived from one specimen sequenced in a study of human T cells and chemical hapten exposure (TCRdb year 2021). Libraries were prepared through RACE. TCRdb shows the sequencer as NextSeq 500. The public reads were reprocessed in TCRdb via fastp at Q25 and MiXCR, keeping in-frame beta chains. Rows matching on CDR3 protein sequence are summarized as one entry with the most common DNA and genes. Recorded for this sample are about 340,000 distinct CDR3 sequences; approximately 6.3% of them occurred a single time. Clones ranked in the top ten supply 7.5% to 8.5% of the sample. This specimen's time point label, interpreted: patch test 1, 2 weeks after DPC sensitization. The treatment or condition label, read with the paper, signifies: therapeutic diphenylcyclopropenone sensitization with weekly scalp DPC. The sample here was whole blood, taken in connection with sensitization to the hapten diphenylcyclopropenone (DPC). The receptors originated from a woman in her late teens or twenties with alopecia areata. Some clones in this sample may be carry-over from other donors' samples.

This clonotype was recorded at least ten times. The rearrangement uses TRBV6-5 and TRBJ2-7; TRBD1 agrees at 9 bases. The CDR3 runs 14 residues. V was pared by 8 bases and J by 0 bases, with 5 bases of the junction left unmatched. CDR1 is MNHEY, CDR2 SVGAGI, per germline. CDR3 sequence: CASSGTGSSYEQYF. The CDR3 DNA follows: TGTGCCAGCTCCGGGACAGGGAGCTCCTACGAGCAGTACTTC.

Points on this clonotype: Its ends do not fully match the called genes, so a read error is possible. The V and J genes are TRBV5-4 and TRBJ2-5; a possible D gene is TRBD1 (6 bases). This CDR3 comprises 13 residues. CDR1 SGHNT and CDR2 YYREEE come from the germline V gene (reference sequence). CDR3 region: CASSLEVLGAPDF. In DNA, the CDR3 is TGTGCCAGCAGCTTGGAAGTTTTGGGGGCTCCCGACTTC.

This clonotype was detected only a few times. The chain joins TRBV10-3 to TRBJ1-1; TRBD1 aligns across 7 bases. This CDR3 comprises 13 residues. Looked up from germline, CDR1 is ENHRY and CDR2 is SYGVKD. V shed 4 bases, J shed 7 bases, and the junction held 6 bases outside the gene matches. This CDR3 is CAISGMTGIEAFF. The CDR3 nucleotides read TGTGCCATCAGTGGGATGACAGGGATTGAAGCTTTCTTT.

This sequence joins TRBV7-6 and TRBJ2-3; 7 bases match TRBD1. V was clipped by 5 bases and J by 3 bases; unmatched bases: 8. This CDR3 has 15 residues. Germline loops: CDR1 SGHVS, CDR2 FNYEAQ. The CDR3 reads CASSPRQGFTDTQYF. Written as DNA, the CDR3 is TGTGCCAGCAGCCCCAGACAGGGTTTTACAGATACGCAGTATTTT.

This clonotype has only a few counts. The chain joins TRBV6-5 to TRBJ2-2; 10 bases match TRBD2. CDR3 length equals 19 residues. CDR1 and CDR2 (germline): MNHEY, SVGAGI. With V trimmed by 0 bases and J by 0 bases, 7 bases remained unmatched. In DNA, the CDR3 is TGTGCCAGCAGTTACTCGAATCCTAGCGGGGGCGCGAACACCGGGGAGCTGTTTTTT. Its protein product is CASSYSNPSGGANTGELFF.

This clonotype was counted ten times or more. CDR3: CASSYRGLVNEKLFF. Written as DNA, the CDR3 is TGTGCCAGCAGTTACAGGGGGTTGGTGAATGAAAAACTGTTTTTT. The chain combines TRBV6-5 with TRBJ1-4; D is possibly TRBD1 (6 bases). Deletions cut 2 bases from V and 5 bases from J, with 12 bases between. The germline V gene encodes CDR1 MNHEY and CDR2 SVGAGI. The CDR3 covers 15 residues.

This rearrangement joins TRBV11-2 to TRBJ1-4, with 8 bases matching TRBD1. In germline, CDR1 is SGHAT, CDR2 FQNNGV. This CDR3 is 17 amino acids long. The J segment lost 8 bases and the V segment lost 1 base, leaving 12 bases of the junction unmatched. DNA of the CDR3: TGTGCCAGCAGCTTAGTCATGATCGGGACAGGCGACGAAAAACTGTTTTTT. Protein product: CASSLVMIGTGDEKLFF.

The gene calls are TRBV12-5 and TRBJ2-5; no clear D. Germline V gene lookup returns CDR1 LGHNT and CDR2 FRNRAP. V was clipped by 0 bases and J by 5 bases, with 4 bases between them. The CDR3 is 12 amino acids. This CDR3 is CASGLVGETQYF. DNA of the CDR3: TGTGCTAGTGGTTTGGTAGGCGAGACCCAGTACTTC.

This clonotype has ten or more counts. This sequence joins TRBV6-2 or TRBV6-3 and TRBJ2-7; 9 nucleotides line up with TRBD1. Per the germline V gene, CDR1 is MNHEY and CDR2 is SVGEGT. This CDR3 is built from 13 residues. J gave up 0 bases and V 11 bases, and 5 bases lay outside the gene matches. The CDR3 bases are TGTGCCGGCCGGGACAGGGTCTCCTACGAGCAGTACTTC. This translates into CAGRDRVSYEQYF.

The table lists this clonotype with a few counts. V is TRBV20-1 and J is TRBJ2-7; tentatively, D is TRBD1 or TRBD2 (6 bases each). CDR1 DFQATT and CDR2 SNEGSKA come from the germline V gene (reference sequence). V dropped 5 bases and J dropped 1 base, with 15 bases sitting between them. There are 14 residues in the CDR3. Here the CDR3 DNA reads TGCAGTGCTGGTTGGGGGGCCGGATCCTACGAGCAGTACTTC. This codes for CSAGWGAGSYEQYF.

The sample holds many counts of this clonotype. The J gene is TRBJ2-3, the V gene TRBV28, with 16 nucleotides matching TRBD2. Germline assignment: CDR1 MDHEN and CDR2 SYDVKM. V shed 4 bases, J shed 1 base, and the junction held 5 bases outside the gene matches. The length of the CDR3 is 18 residues. CDR3 in DNA: TGTGCCAGCAGTTCGGGACTAGCGGGGGGGCCTCGCACAGATACGCAGTATTTT. Its protein is CASSSGLAGGPRTDTQYF.

This sequence joins TRBV20-1 and TRBJ2-3; D unresolved. V shed 3 bases and J shed 3 bases, with 13 bases lying between them. The CDR3 runs to 14 residues. CDR1 and CDR2 from the germline V gene are DFQATT and SNEGSKA (reference sequence). The CDR3 here is CSASDFSRTDTQYF. CDR3 DNA: TGCAGTGCTAGTGACTTTTCGAGGACAGATACGCAGTATTTT.

The J gene is TRBJ2-5, the V gene TRBV7-8; possibly TRBD2 for D (6 bases). CDR3 length: 14 residues. Trimming shortened V by 5 bases and J by 2 bases, and 12 bases separated the two germline ends. Looked up from germline, CDR1 is SGHVS and CDR2 is FQNEAQ. The CDR3 DNA sequence: TGTGCCAGCAGCCCGGCCCGGGGGCAAGAGACCCAGTACTTC. It translates to CASSPARGQETQYF.

This clonotype was recorded at least ten times. The rearrangement uses TRBV10-3 and TRBJ2-7; TRBD1 aligns across 10 bases. The CDR3 consists of 14 residues. Trimming cost V 6 bases and J 4 bases; bases outside gene matches: 6. The germline V gene has CDR1 ENHRY and CDR2 SYGVKD. The CDR3 DNA is TGTGCCATCAGGGATGACAGGGGGCAGTACGAGCAGTACTTC. This codes for CAIRDDRGQYEQYF.